Following are 2 T cell receptor beta chains from one sample sequenced in a study of blood T cell repertoires in COVID-19. TCRdb keeps only in-frame clones here, not all; method: immunoSEQ multiplex PCR. The table has about 180,000 clones, roughly nine tenths seen once. Sequencing was performed on PBMCs or T cells enriched from blood (not recorded which). The receptors derive from a human donor with acute COVID-19. The donor label of this sample is uncertain.

The chain recombines TRBV6-2 or TRBV6-3 with TRBJ2-7; D remains ambiguous. V was pared by 5 bases and J by 2 bases, with 10 bases between. Germline CDR1 is MNHEY and CDR2 is SVGEGT. CDR3 length equals 13 residues. The CDR3 loop is CASSPRSTYEQYF. CDR3 sequence (DNA): TGTGCCAGCAGTCCCCGGTCCACCTACGAGCAGTACTTC.

The chain uses TRBV7-8 and TRBJ2-7; TRBD1 matches 7 bases. The CDR3 totals 15 residues. Germline V lookup: CDR1 SGHVS, CDR2 FQNEAQ. V was clipped by 4 bases and J by 3 bases; unmatched bases: 9. CDR3 nucleotides: TGTGCCAGCAGCTCCACAGGGGCCCGGGACTACGAGCAGTACTTC. It yields the protein CASSSTGARDYEQYF.